This TCR beta chain was documented in a study of T cell changes during pregnancy in multiple sclerosis. This clone came up a few times. Clones were read by immunoSEQ multiplex PCR, and TCRdb kept only the in-frame ones, dropping some. The sample has under 50,000 clones, more than 90% seen once; the top ten hold more than 0.55%. This CDR3 spans 14 amino acids. The V and J ends lost 5 bases and 6 bases respectively, with 14 bases between them. Germline V gene sequence: CDR1 LNHNV, CDR2 YYDKDF (reference sequence). This TCR came from a female donor with multiple sclerosis, enrolled in a pregnancy study. This rearrangement joins TRBV15 to TRBJ2-1, with D hard to call. Sequenced here: CD4+ T cells from peripheral blood mononuclear cells, sampled in the first trimester of pregnancy. CDR3: CATSLPRVLNEQFF. The CDR3 DNA reads as TGTGCCACCAGCCTTCCTAGAGTCCTCAATGAGCAGTTCTTC. The complete variable domain, with remaining parts taken from reference TRBV15 and TRBJ2-1, reads DAMVIQNPRYQVTQFGKPVTLSCSQTLNHNVMYWYQQKSSQAPKLLFHYYDKDFNNEADTPDNFQSRRPNTSFCFLDIRSPGLGDTAMYLCATSLPRVLNEQFFGPGTRLTVL.